This T cell receptor beta chain was captured by sequencing in a study of blood T cell repertoires in COVID-19. Study as a whole: Acute-phase and convalescent COVID-19 samples originated in the United States, Italy and Spain. PBMCs, B-cell-depleted T cells, or T cells were the source of the cDNA or gDNA that made up the material.

V shed 5 bases and J shed 11 bases, with 22 bases lying between them. CDR3 length equals 14 residues. Germline CDR1 is MDHEN and CDR2 is SYDVKM. Study processing details: Scientists estimated how many nucleated cells there were by amplifying reference gene primers. Measured with immunoSEQ multiplex PCR; TCRdb has only the in-frame clones, and not every one. Clone size and V and J calls were adopted from that table, with D and trimming inferred from the DNA. The sample lists about 29,000 clones; 80% to 90% were seen once. This chain links TRBV28 with TRBJ2-7, with D perhaps matching TRBD2 (5 bases). What was sequenced was peripheral blood. The receptor's source is a human donor in a cohort sampled during active COVID-19. The CDR3 DNA reads as TGTGCCAGCAGTAATAACGCGGGCGGCGTGAGAGAGTACTTC. Its protein is CASSNNAGGVREYF.